By sample fraction, the clone carrying this T cell receptor (beta chain) is medium-sized. Its matching antigen is unknown. The CDR3 has 15 amino acids. Trimming left V 5 bases short and J 2 bases short, with 15 bases between. In germline, CDR1 is SGHVS, CDR2 FQNEAQ. Constant-region reverse primers amplified full-length variable regions, followed by semi-nested Nested Universal Primer A PCR. TCRdb re-analysed the 5' RACE reads in MiXCR, keeping a single row per CDR3 protein. This sample carries 8,500 to 13,000 distinct CDR3 sequences, approximately 17% of them seen once, and the ten largest clones take 3.5% to 4.5%. The sorted Tregs were CD4+CD25+CD127-/low cells. Study-wide findings and caveats: The larger cohort examined one V-J beta rearrangement, not whole repertoires. Tumor Treg TCRs overlapped most with tumor naive CD4+ cells. In terms of TCR gene usage, tumor memory CD4+ T cells clustered together with blood and lymph node memory CD4+ cells, as well as with lymph node naive CD4+ cells.

Sequencing input: Tregs sorted from a lymph node. The sequence was collected from a female donor with breast cancer. J is TRBJ2-5 and V is TRBV7-8; D not resolved. This CDR3 reads CASSKGGTAQETQYF. The CDR3 DNA reads as TGTGCCAGCAGCAAAGGCGGCACAGCTCAAGAGACCCAGTACTTC.